This is a list of T cell receptor beta chains from one sample in a study of blood T cell repertoires in COVID-19. The table came from immunoSEQ multiplex PCR; TCRdb's copy has only in-frame clones and leaves some out. The sample includes 120,000 or so clones, more than 70% of them seen just once. The sequencing sample was made of peripheral blood. These receptors were obtained from a human donor in a cohort sampled during active COVID-19. The CDR3 runs from the conserved cysteine through the conserved F or W. The D gene is left open where the match is weak. Clone size is shown for a subset of rows, as once, few, many or a class of expanded clone.

v_call	clone_size	d_call	cdr3_aa
TRBV11-3	NA	TRBD2	CASSSLAGVNEQYF
TRBV27	NA	NA	CASSLVANTEAFF
TRBV13	NA	NA	CASSSTTGYEQYF
TRBV30	NA	TRBD2	CAWSVSGAPYEQYF
TRBV7-9	few	NA	CASSLEPGAEAFF
TRBV3-1/TRBV3-2	NA	TRBD1	CASSQDWQGASHGYTF
TRBV5-5	few	TRBD2	CASSLEGLAAEVQYF
TRBV15	few	NA	CATSRDQGGYNEQFF
TRBV29-1	NA	TRBD2	CSAEGASGSFYEQYF
TRBV7-6	NA	NA	CASSLRRGGGNTIYF
TRBV7-8	NA	NA	CASSLELALNTEAFF
TRBV6-5	few	NA	CASSYVQGSSYEQYF
TRBV4-1	NA	TRBD1	CASSPQRTGANEQFF
TRBV3-1/TRBV3-2	NA	NA	CASSQGRGDYGYTF
TRBV24-1	NA	TRBD1	CATSDSRQGDNEQFF
TRBV18	NA	TRBD1	CASSSKRTGSSYEQYF
TRBV7-6	NA	NA	CASSPSSGYEQYF
TRBV18	NA	NA	CASSRGQTSLGNEQYF
TRBV3-1/TRBV3-2	NA	TRBD1	CASSLDRGPYEQYF
TRBV28	NA	TRBD1	CASSLRTGYGYTF
TRBV28	NA	TRBD1	CASSLGQDPKEQYF
TRBV3-1/TRBV3-2	NA	TRBD2	CASSQDRTSGFIYEQYF
TRBV3-1/TRBV3-2	NA	TRBD1	CASSPVWTGGLDTEAFF
TRBV3-1/TRBV3-2	NA	NA	CASSRSPGNYGYTF
TRBV27	NA	TRBD2	CASSLASGSYEQYF
TRBV10-2	few	TRBD1	CASSDPKGQGNKEAFF
TRBV19	NA	NA	CASANTGRDYGYTF
TRBV6-2/TRBV6-3	once	TRBD2	CASSYLAGWETQYF
TRBV7-9	NA	NA	CASSLLGGRGRHEQYF
TRBV4-1	NA	NA	CASSQGGTYNEQFF
TRBV6-6	NA	TRBD1	CASSSPPGTGAGEQYF
TRBV5-6	NA	TRBD1	CASSLDRTGRSPLHF
TRBV30	NA	NA	CAWSVPPNAYEQYF
TRBV7-8	once	NA	CASSSPSGTGWAYEQYF
TRBV5-8	NA	NA	CASSPMGASYEQYF
TRBV19	few	NA	CASSLGNTEAFF
TRBV29-1	NA	TRBD1	CSVVRGTGGSEQYF
TRBV6-1	NA	NA	CASSEALKGRISQETQYF
TRBV27	few	NA	CASSFGGAAIEQYF
TRBV5-5	NA	NA	CASSSSLGAYEQYF
TRBV7-8	NA	NA	CASSLGREEWGPRYEQYF
TRBV7-6	NA	NA	CASSAEDSSGNTIYF
TRBV7-9	once	TRBD1	CASSSGTGRNEKLFF